The 29 T cell receptor beta chains below all came from one sample that was sequenced in a study of blood T cell repertoires in COVID-19. Method: immunoSEQ multiplex PCR; TCRdb's copy keeps in-frame clones and lacks some. The sample lists tens of thousands of clones; 80% were seen once. What was sequenced was peripheral blood. The receptors come from a woman between 70 and 85 years old with acute or convalescent COVID-19.

CDR3 DNA sequence: TGTGCCAGTAGTATAGGGACAGCCTTTATGAACACTGAAGCTTTCTTT. This codes for CASSIGTAFMNTEAFF. The rearrangement uses TRBV19 and TRBJ1-1; D might be TRBD1 (6 bases). CDR1 is LNHDA and CDR2 is SQIVND in the germline V gene (reference sequence). The CDR3 has 16 residues. Trimming stripped 1 base from V and 0 bases from J, with 12 bases between.

The chain combines TRBV7-8 with TRBJ1-5; D gene unclear. The CDR3 contains 14 residues. Germline lookup yields CDR1 SGHVS and CDR2 FQNEAQ. V lost 2 bases and J lost 3, with 8 bases in between. CDR3 residues: CASSLTGNNQPQHF. CDR3 nucleotide sequence: TGTGCCAGCAGCTTAACGGGAAACAATCAGCCCCAGCATTTT. Full variable domain (outside the CDR3, taken from reference TRBV7-8 and TRBJ1-5): GAGVSQSPRYKVAKRGQDVALRCDPISGHVSLFWYQQALGQGPEFLTYFQNEAQLDKSGLPSDRFFAERPEGSVSTLKIQRTQQEDSAVYLCASSLTGNNQPQHFGDGTRLSIL.

The chain is built from TRBV2 and TRBJ1-2; possibly TRBD1 for D (6 bases). CDR1 is SNHLY and CDR2 is FYNNEI in the germline V gene. V was pared by 7 bases and J by 5 bases, with 20 bases between. This CDR3 has 15 amino acids. Written as DNA, the CDR3 is TGTGCCAGCAATTCGCAGGGAGGGGGACCTTATGGCTACACCTTC. Translated: CASNSQGGGPYGYTF.

V and J are TRBV5-1 and TRBJ1-6; possibly TRBD1 for D (5 bases). CDR1 and CDR2 from the germline V gene are SGHRS and YFSETQ. The CDR3 is 16 residues long. Trimming removed 4 bases from V and 4 bases from J, with 15 bases in between. The CDR3 DNA reads TGCGCCAGCAGCCCCAGGGATTCGTCTTATAATTCACCCCTCCACTTT. Its protein is CASSPRDSSYNSPLHF.

This clone was observed once. The CDR3 DNA reads as TGCGCCAGCAGCATCGCCGCAGGACAGGGGAGAAGCACCGGGGAGCTGTTTTTT. Amino acid sequence: CASSIAAGQGRSTGELFF. The rearrangement links TRBV5-1 to TRBJ2-2, with 9 bases matching TRBD1. The CDR3 covers 18 residues. CDR1 and CDR2 from the germline V gene are SGHRS and YFSETQ. Trimming took 4 bases from V and 4 from J; bases not matched to a gene: 14.

CDR3 coding DNA: TGTGCCAGCAGCCCATCAGGGGGTGGGAACACTGAAGCTTTCTTT. It specifies CASSPSGGGNTEAFF. V and J are TRBV9 and TRBJ1-1, with 7 positions matching TRBD1. Germline V gives CDR1 SGDLS, CDR2 YYNGEE. Losses at the gene ends were 4 bases for V and 1 base for J; bases not matched to a gene: 7. This CDR3 contains 15 residues. Full variable domain (missing parts from reference TRBV9 and TRBJ1-1): DSGVTQTPKHLITATGQRVTLRCSPRSGDLSVYWYQQSLDQGLQFLIQYYNGEERAKGNILERFSAQQFPDLHSELNLSSLELGDSALYFCASSPSGGGNTEAFFGQGTRLTVV.

CDR3 nucleotides: TGTGCCAGTAGTATCCATTCGACAGGGGCTGGGATGAACACTGAAGCTTTCTTT. Translating gives CASSIHSTGAGMNTEAFF. The chain carries TRBV19 and TRBJ1-1, with 8 bases aligning to TRBD1. Germline assignment: CDR1 LNHDA and CDR2 SQIVND (reference sequence). CDR3 length: 18 amino acids. With V trimmed by 3 bases and J by 0 bases, 12 bases remained unmatched.

The chain uses TRBV15 and TRBJ1-3; 8 bases map to TRBD1. The CDR3 length is 17 residues. Germline assignment: CDR1 LNHNV and CDR2 YYDKDF (reference sequence). Trimming removed 3 bases from V and 1 base from J; junction bases left unmatched: 8. CDR3 nucleotide sequence: TGTGCCACCAGCAGCCCCCGGGACAGGACTTCTGGAAACACCATATATTTT. This sequence encodes CATSSPRDRTSGNTIYF.

The count of this clone is one. This chain uses TRBV29-1 with TRBJ2-7, with TRBD1 matching 11 bases. The CDR3 extends over 13 amino acids. V dropped 4 bases and J dropped 5; count of bases not matched to a gene: 4. CDR1 and CDR2 (germline): SQVTM, ANQGSEA. CDR3 bases: TGCAGCGTTGGGACAGGGGGCCTGGACGAGCAGTACTTC. Translated, it gives CSVGTGGLDEQYF.

This chain's CDR3 is CASSPHLTGGSTGELFF. CDR3 in DNA: TGTGCCAGCAGTCCCCACCTGACAGGGGGCAGCACCGGGGAGCTGTTTTTT. The genes are TRBV27 and TRBJ2-2; 10 nucleotides agree with TRBD1. J lost 4 bases, V lost 5 bases, and 10 bases had no gene match. The CDR3 spans 17 residues. Germline V CDR1 and CDR2: MNHEY, SMNVEV (reference sequence).

V is TRBV5-1 and J is TRBJ2-3; tentative D call: TRBD2 (6 bases). The CDR3 totals 14 residues. Trimming removed 2 bases at V and 5 bases at J, with 12 bases between. Looked up from germline, CDR1 is SGHRS and CDR2 is YFSETQ. This chain's CDR3 is CASSFVEGRDTQYF. The CDR3 bases are TGCGCCAGCAGCTTCGTGGAGGGGCGAGATACGCAGTATTTT.

This clone occurred a few times. The chain links TRBV5-6 to TRBJ1-4, with 7 nucleotides matching TRBD1. CDR3 size: 14 residues. Trimming cost V 1 base and J 7 bases; bases outside gene matches: 4. Germline values: CDR1 SGHDT, CDR2 YYEEEE. The CDR3 DNA follows: TGTGCCAGCAGCTTGAAGGGGGCAGGTGAAAAACTGTTTTTT. Its translation: CASSLKGAGEKLFF.

This clone showed up just a few times. V gene TRBV7-9 combines with J gene TRBJ2-7, with D tentatively TRBD2 (6 bases). The CDR3 runs to 15 residues. V gave up 5 bases and J gave up 5 bases, with 19 bases separating them. In germline, CDR1 is SEHNR, CDR2 FQNEAQ (reference sequence). CDR3 nucleotides: TGTGCCAGCAGCCCAGGCGTCCCCCCGGGGGACGAGCAGTACTTC. Translated: CASSPGVPPGDEQYF.

The chain recombines TRBV11-3 with TRBJ2-7, with 10 bases identical to TRBD2. Germline CDR1 SGHNT, CDR2 YENEEA. The CDR3 has 14 residues. V lost 5 bases to trimming and J lost 5 bases; unmatched junction nucleotides: 6. CDR3 sequence (DNA): TGTGCCAGCAGCCCACCTAGCGGGGGCCACGAGCAGTACTTC. It encodes CASSPPSGGHEQYF.

This chain uses TRBV27 with TRBJ1-1, with a weak D call TRBD1 (5 bases). The CDR3 loop spans 14 amino acids. Germline CDR1 is MNHEY and CDR2 is SMNVEV (reference sequence). V was shortened by 5 bases and J by 6 bases, with 16 bases between the two germline ends. CDR3 amino acids: CASSPRAGLAEAFF. CDR3 bases: TGTGCCAGCAGTCCCAGGGCAGGGTTGGCTGAAGCTTTCTTT.

CDR3: CASSLEAVNTEAFF. CDR3 DNA sequence: TGTGCCAGCAGCCTCGAGGCGGTGAACACTGAAGCTTTCTTT. V usage is TRBV7-8 and J usage is TRBJ1-1; D is uncertain. This CDR3 contains 14 residues. Trimming took off 5 bases at V and 0 bases at J, with 10 bases between the two ends. Looked up from germline, CDR1 is SGHVS and CDR2 is FQNEAQ.

The V call is TRBV13, the J call TRBJ1-2, with D possibly matching TRBD1 (5 bases). The germline gives CDR1 PRHDT, CDR2 FYEKMQ (reference sequence). Trimming left V 5 bases short and J 1 base short, with 11 bases between. The CDR3 has 14 amino acids. CDR3 DNA: TGTGCCAGCAGCCCCGACGGGGGTAACTATGGCTACACCTTC. Its protein is CASSPDGGNYGYTF.

V and J are TRBV3-1 (or the pseudogene TRBV3-2) and TRBJ1-4; perhaps TRBD1 as D (5 bases). Trimming shortened V by 1 base and J by 8 bases, and 17 bases separated the two germline ends. The CDR3 consists of 16 residues. CDR1 LGHDT and CDR2 YNNKEL come from the germline V gene (reference sequence). In nucleotides, the CDR3 is TGTGCCAGCAGCCAAGCCAACCTCAGGTGGGGCGAAAAACTGTTTTTT. Protein: CASSQANLRWGEKLFF.

This clone was counted only a few times. DNA of the CDR3: TGTGCCAGCAGCTTAGACAGGGCCGGTTTGAACACTGAAGCTTTCTTT. Translation: CASSLDRAGLNTEAFF. This sequence joins TRBV5-4 and TRBJ1-1; TRBD1 aligns across 7 bases. This CDR3 is 16 amino acids long. Germline assignment: CDR1 SGHNT and CDR2 YYREEE (reference sequence). V gave up 2 bases and J gave up 0 bases; unmatched junction bases: 7.

The chain links TRBV7-2 to TRBJ1-2; TRBD1 matches at 7 bases. V dropped 3 bases and J dropped 2; count of bases not matched to a gene: 6. Germline V CDR1 and CDR2: SGHTA, FQGNSA. CDR3 length equals 15 residues. The CDR3 spells CASSFPGTANYGYTF. The CDR3 bases are TGTGCCAGCAGCTTTCCCGGGACAGCGAACTATGGCTACACCTTC.

This chain uses TRBV4-1 with TRBJ1-6, with 7 bases aligning to TRBD1. The CDR3 is 15 residues long. Germline CDR1 reads MGHRA; CDR2 reads YSYEKL. Trimming at V came to 1 base and at J to 8 bases, leaving 5 bases not matched to a gene. The DNA of the CDR3 is TGCGCCAGCAGCCAAGTAGGGGACAGATATTCACCCCTCCACTTT. This sequence encodes CASSQVGDRYSPLHF.

The chain links TRBV6-2 or TRBV6-3 to TRBJ1-5, with 7 bases matching TRBD1. CDR1 MNHEY and CDR2 SVGEGT come from the germline V gene. J lost 2 bases, V lost 2 bases, and 12 bases had no gene match. This CDR3 has 18 amino acids. The CDR3 bases are TGTGCCAGCAGTTACGATCTCCACAGGGGCTCAGGCAATCAGCCCCAGCATTTT. This encodes CASSYDLHRGSGNQPQHF.

The V gene is TRBV18, the J gene TRBJ2-7; D may be TRBD2 (5 bases). V shed 5 bases and J shed 6 bases, with 11 bases lying between them. Germline assignment: CDR1 KGHSH and CDR2 LQKENI. This CDR3 spans 12 amino acids. CDR3 sequence (DNA): TGTGCCAGCTCAAGACTAACTGGCGAGCAGTACTTC. Translating gives CASSRLTGEQYF.

The J gene is TRBJ2-7, the V gene TRBV5-5, with 11 nucleotides matching TRBD1. J gave up 4 bases and V 4 bases, and 10 bases lay outside the gene matches. The CDR3 is made up of 16 amino acids. Germline-derived CDR1 and CDR2 are SGHKS and YYEKEE (reference sequence). DNA of the CDR3: TGTGCCAGCAGCGGCTCCGGGACAGGGGGTGTTTACGAGCAGTACTTC. Encoded protein: CASSGSGTGGVYEQYF. Variable domain in full (rest from reference TRBV5-5 and TRBJ2-7): DAGVTQSPTHLIKTRGQQVTLRCSPISGHKSVSWYQQVLGQGPQFIFQYYEKEERGRGNFPDRFSARQFPNYSSELNVNALLLGDSALYLCASSGSGTGGVYEQYFGPGTRLTVT.

This chain connects TRBV4-3 to TRBJ2-6; D is undetermined. The CDR3 length is 17 residues. Between the trimmed V and J ends, which lost 3 bases and 0 bases, there was a span of 12 bases. Germline-derived CDR1 and CDR2 are LGHNA and YSLEER. The CDR3 DNA reads TGCGCCAGCAGCCACCACGTAGTAGTCTCTGGGGCCAACGTCCTGACTTTC. This encodes CASSHHVVVSGANVLTF.

The V call is TRBV3-1 (or the pseudogene TRBV3-2), the J call TRBJ2-7, with 10 bases matching TRBD2. Germline CDR1 LGHDT, CDR2 YNNKEL (reference sequence). The CDR3 is 15 residues long. V was pared by 3 bases and J by 4 bases, with 6 bases of the junction left unmatched. The DNA of the CDR3 is TGTGCCAGCAGCCAGGGCGGACTAGCGGTATACGAGCAGTACTTC. It encodes CASSQGGLAVYEQYF.

With respect to this clone: In this CDR3 the conserved last residue, phenylalanine or tryptophan, is missing, so a read error is likely. Because the CDR3's place on the DNA is in doubt, the DNA is left out and the CDR3 is given as listed by TCRdb. J is TRBJ1-1 and V is TRBV6-6; the table's D call TRBD1 went unverified against the DNA. Germline V CDR1 and CDR2: MNHNY, SVGAGI (reference sequence). Inclusive of both ends, the CDR3 amounts to 10 amino acids. CDR3 protein: CASSQKTGLR.

The chain recombines TRBV6-5 with TRBJ1-5, with 8 bases that match TRBD1. The ends lost 2 bases at V and 2 bases at J; junction bases unmatched: 2. Looked up from germline, CDR1 is MNHEY and CDR2 is SVGAGI. This CDR3 region has 15 residues. The CDR3 loop reads CASSYGQGGNQPQHF. The CDR3 nucleotides are TGTGCCAGCAGTTACGGACAGGGCGGCAATCAGCCCCAGCATTTT.

The chain is built from TRBV7-3 and TRBJ2-1, with TRBD2 identical over 10 bases. The V gene end was trimmed by 6 bases and the J gene end by 7 bases; junction bases not matched to a gene: 9. CDR1 is SGHTA, CDR2 FQGTGA, per germline. The CDR3 consists of 15 residues. CDR3 sequence: CASSRAGGRLNEQFF. The CDR3 bases are TGTGCCAGCAGTCGAGCGGGGGGGCGTTTAAATGAGCAGTTCTTC.